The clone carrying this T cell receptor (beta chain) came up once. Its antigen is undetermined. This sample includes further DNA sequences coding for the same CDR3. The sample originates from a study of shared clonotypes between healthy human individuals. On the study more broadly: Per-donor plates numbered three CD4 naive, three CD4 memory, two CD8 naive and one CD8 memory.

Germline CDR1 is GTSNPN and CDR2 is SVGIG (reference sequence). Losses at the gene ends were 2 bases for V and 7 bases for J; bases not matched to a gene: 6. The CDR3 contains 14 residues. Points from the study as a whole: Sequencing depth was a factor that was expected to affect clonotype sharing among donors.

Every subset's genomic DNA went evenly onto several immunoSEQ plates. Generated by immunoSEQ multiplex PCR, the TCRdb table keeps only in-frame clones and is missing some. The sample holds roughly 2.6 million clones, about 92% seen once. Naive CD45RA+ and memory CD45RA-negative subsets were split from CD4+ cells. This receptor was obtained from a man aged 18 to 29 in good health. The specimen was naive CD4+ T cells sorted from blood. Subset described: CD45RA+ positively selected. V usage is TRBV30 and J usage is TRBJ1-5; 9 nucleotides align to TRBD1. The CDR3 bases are TGTGCCTGGAGTACGACAGGGGGGGGGCAGCCCCAGCATTTT. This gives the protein CAWSTTGGGQPQHF.